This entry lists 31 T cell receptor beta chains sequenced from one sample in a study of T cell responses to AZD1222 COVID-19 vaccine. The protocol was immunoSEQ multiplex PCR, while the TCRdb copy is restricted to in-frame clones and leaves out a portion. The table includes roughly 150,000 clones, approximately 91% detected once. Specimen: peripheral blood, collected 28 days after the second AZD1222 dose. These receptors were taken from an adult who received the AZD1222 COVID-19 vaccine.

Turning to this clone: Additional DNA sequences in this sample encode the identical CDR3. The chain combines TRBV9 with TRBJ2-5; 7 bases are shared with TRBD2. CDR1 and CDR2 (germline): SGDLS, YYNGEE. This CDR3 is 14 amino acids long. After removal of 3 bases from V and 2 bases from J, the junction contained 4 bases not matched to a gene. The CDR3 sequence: CASSGEGWQETQYF. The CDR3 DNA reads TGTGCCAGCAGCGGGGAGGGGTGGCAAGAGACCCAGTACTTC.

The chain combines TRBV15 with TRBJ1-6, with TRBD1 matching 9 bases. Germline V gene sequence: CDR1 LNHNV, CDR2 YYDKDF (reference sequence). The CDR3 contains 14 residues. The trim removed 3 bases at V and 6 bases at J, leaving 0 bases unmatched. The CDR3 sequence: CATSRDRGNSPLHF. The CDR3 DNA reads TGTGCCACCAGCAGGGACAGGGGTAATTCACCCCTCCACTTT.

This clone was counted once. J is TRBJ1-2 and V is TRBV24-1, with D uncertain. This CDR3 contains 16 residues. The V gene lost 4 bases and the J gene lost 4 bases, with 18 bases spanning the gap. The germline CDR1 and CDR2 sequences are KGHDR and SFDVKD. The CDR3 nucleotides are TGTGCCACCAGTGACCCCTTTAAGTTACAGATCTATGGCTACACCTTC. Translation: CATSDPFKLQIYGYTF.

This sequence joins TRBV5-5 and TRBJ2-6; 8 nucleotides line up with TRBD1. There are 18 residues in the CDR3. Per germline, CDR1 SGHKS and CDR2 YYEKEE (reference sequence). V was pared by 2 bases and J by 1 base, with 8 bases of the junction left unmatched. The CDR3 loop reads CASSLTGGMSSGANVLTF. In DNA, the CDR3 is TGTGCCAGCAGCTTAACAGGGGGAATGAGTTCTGGGGCCAACGTCCTGACTTTC.

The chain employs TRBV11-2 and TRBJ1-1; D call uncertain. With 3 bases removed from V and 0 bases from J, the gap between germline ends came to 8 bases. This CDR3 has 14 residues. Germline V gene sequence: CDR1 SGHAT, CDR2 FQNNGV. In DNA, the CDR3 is TGTGCCAGCAGCTTCGGGTTCATGAACACTGAAGCTTTCTTT. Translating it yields CASSFGFMNTEAFF.

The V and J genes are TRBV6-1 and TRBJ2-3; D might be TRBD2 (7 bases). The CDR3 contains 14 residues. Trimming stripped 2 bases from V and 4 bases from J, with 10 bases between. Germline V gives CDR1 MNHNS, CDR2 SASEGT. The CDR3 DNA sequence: TGTGCCAGCAGTGAAAGGGGGGGTTCAGATACGCAGTATTTT. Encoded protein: CASSERGGSDTQYF.

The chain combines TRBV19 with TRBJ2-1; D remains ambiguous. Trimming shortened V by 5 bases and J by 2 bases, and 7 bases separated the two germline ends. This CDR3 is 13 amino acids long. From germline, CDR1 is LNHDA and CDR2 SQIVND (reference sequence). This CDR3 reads CASSFGTYNEQFF. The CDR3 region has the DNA TGTGCCAGTAGTTTTGGGACCTACAATGAGCAGTTCTTC.

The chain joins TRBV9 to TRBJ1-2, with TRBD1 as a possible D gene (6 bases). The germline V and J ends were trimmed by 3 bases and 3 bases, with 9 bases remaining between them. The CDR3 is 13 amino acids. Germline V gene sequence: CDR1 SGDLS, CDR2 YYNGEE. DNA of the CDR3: TGTGCCAGCAGCGCGGGACAACACTATGGCTACACCTTC. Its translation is CASSAGQHYGYTF. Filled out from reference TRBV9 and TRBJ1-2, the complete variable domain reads DSGVTQTPKHLITATGQRVTLRCSPRSGDLSVYWYQQSLDQGLQFLIQYYNGEERAKGNILERFSAQQFPDLHSELNLSSLELGDSALYFCASSAGQHYGYTFGSGTRLTVV.

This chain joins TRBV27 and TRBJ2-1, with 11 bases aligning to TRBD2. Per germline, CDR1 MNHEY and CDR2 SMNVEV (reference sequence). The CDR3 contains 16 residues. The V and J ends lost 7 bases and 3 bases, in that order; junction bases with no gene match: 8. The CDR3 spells CASKGDGTSGYNEQFF. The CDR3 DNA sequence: TGTGCCAGCAAGGGGGACGGGACTAGCGGCTACAATGAGCAGTTCTTC.

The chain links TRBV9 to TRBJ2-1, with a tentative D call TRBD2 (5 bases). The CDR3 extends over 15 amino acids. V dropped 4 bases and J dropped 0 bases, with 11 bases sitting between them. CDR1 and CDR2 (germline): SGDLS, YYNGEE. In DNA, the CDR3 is TGTGCCAGCAGCCCTTTAGAGGGCTCCTACAATGAGCAGTTCTTC. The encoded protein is CASSPLEGSYNEQFF. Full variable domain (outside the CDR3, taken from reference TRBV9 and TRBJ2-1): DSGVTQTPKHLITATGQRVTLRCSPRSGDLSVYWYQQSLDQGLQFLIQYYNGEERAKGNILERFSAQQFPDLHSELNLSSLELGDSALYFCASSPLEGSYNEQFFGPGTRLTVL.

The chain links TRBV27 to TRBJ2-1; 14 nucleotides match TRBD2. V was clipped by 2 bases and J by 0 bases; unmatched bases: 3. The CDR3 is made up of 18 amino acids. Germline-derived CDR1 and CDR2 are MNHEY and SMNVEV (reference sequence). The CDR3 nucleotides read TGTGCCAGCAGTTTACGAGGGACTAGCGGGAGCTCCTACAATGAGCAGTTCTTC. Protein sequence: CASSLRGTSGSSYNEQFF.

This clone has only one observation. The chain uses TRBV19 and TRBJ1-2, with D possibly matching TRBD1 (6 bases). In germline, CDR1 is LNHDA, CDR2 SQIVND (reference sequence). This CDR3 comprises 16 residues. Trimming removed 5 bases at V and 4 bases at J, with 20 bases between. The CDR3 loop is CASSPGPRTAIYGYTF. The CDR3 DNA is TGTGCCAGTAGTCCAGGCCCGAGGACAGCGATCTATGGCTACACCTTC.

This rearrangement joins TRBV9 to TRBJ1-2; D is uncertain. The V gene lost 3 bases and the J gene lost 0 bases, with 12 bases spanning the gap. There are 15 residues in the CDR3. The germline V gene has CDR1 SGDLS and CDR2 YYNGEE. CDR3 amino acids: CASSESGNTNYGYTF. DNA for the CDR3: TGTGCCAGCAGCGAATCCGGGAACACTAACTATGGCTACACCTTC. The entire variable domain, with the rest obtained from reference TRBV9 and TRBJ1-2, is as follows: DSGVTQTPKHLITATGQRVTLRCSPRSGDLSVYWYQQSLDQGLQFLIQYYNGEERAKGNILERFSAQQFPDLHSELNLSSLELGDSALYFCASSESGNTNYGYTFGSGTRLTVV.

The CDR3 protein is CASSRTKGTEAFF. The DNA of the CDR3 is TGTGCCAGCAGCCGGACAAAGGGTACTGAAGCTTTCTTT. The V and J genes are TRBV7-8 and TRBJ1-1, with D tentatively TRBD1 (5 bases). The CDR3 length is 13 residues. Deletions cut 5 bases from V and 5 bases from J, with 12 bases between. Germline V lookup: CDR1 SGHVS, CDR2 FQNEAQ.

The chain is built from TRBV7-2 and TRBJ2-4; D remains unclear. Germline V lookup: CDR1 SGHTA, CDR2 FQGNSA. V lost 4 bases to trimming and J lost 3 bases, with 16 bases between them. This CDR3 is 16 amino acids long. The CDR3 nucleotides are TGTGCCAGCAGCTCCACCTCCACCGGTGGCAAAAACATTCAGTACTTC. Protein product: CASSSTSTGGKNIQYF.

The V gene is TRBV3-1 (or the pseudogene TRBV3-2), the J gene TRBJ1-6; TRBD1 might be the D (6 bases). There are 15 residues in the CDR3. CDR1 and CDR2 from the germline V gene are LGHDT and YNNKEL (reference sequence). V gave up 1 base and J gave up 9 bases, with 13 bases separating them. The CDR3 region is CASSQVGTGTSPLHF. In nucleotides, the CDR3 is TGTGCCAGCAGCCAAGTTGGAACAGGGACTTCACCCCTCCACTTT.

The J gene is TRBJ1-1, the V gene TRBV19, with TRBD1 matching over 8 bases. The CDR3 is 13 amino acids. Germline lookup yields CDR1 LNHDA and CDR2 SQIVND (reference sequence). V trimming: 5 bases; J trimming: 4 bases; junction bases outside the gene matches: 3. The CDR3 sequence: CASSSDRGTEAFF. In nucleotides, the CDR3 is TGTGCCAGTAGTTCCGACAGGGGCACTGAAGCTTTCTTT.

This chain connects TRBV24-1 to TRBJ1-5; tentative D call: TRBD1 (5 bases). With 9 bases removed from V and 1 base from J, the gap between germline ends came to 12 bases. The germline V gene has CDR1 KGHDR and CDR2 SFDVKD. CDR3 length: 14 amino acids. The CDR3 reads CATSDSLSNQPQHF. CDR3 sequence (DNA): TGTGCCACCTCCGACAGCCTCAGCAATCAGCCCCAGCATTTT.

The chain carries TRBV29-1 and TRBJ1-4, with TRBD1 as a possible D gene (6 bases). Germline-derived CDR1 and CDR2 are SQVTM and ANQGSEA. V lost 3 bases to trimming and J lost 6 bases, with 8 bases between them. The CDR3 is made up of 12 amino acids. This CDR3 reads CSVDKGDEKLFF. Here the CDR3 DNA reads TGCAGCGTTGATAAGGGGGATGAAAAACTGTTTTTT.

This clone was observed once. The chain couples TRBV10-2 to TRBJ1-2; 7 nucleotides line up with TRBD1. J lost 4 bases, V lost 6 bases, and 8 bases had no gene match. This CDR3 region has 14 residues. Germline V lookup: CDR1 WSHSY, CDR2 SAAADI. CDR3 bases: TGCGCCAGCAGGAGGGGGCAGGGTGTCTATGGCTACACCTTC. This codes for CASRRGQGVYGYTF.

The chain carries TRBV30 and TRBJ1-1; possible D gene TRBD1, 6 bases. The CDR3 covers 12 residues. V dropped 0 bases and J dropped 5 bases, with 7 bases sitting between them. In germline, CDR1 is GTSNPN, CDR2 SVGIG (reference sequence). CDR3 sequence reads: CAWSVGGTEAFF. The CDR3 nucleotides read TGTGCCTGGAGTGTAGGGGGGACTGAAGCTTTCTTT.

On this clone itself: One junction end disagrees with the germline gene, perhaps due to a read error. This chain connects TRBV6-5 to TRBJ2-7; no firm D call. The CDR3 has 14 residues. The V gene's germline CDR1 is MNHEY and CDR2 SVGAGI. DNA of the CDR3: TGTGCCAGCAGTTTAGATTCCCCCTCCTCCGAGCAGTACTTC. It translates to CASSLDSPSSEQYF.

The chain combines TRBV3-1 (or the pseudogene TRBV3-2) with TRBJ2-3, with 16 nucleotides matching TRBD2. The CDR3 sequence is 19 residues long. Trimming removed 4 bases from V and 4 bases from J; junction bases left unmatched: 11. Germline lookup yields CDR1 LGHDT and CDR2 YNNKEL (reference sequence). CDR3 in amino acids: CASSLVPGLAGGKADTQYF. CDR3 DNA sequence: TGTGCCAGCAGCCTCGTCCCGGGACTAGCGGGGGGGAAGGCAGATACGCAGTATTTT.

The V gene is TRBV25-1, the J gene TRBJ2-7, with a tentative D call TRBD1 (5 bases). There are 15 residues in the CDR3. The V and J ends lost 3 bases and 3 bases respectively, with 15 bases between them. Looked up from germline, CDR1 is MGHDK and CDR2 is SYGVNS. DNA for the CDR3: TGTGCCAGCAGTGAGCCTTTGGGGCAGTACTACGAGCAGTACTTC. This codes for CASSEPLGQYYEQYF.

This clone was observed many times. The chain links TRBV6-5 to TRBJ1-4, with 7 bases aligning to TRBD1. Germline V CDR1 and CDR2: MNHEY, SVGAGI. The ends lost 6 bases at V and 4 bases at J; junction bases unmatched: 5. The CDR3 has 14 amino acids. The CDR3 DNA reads TGTGCCAGCAGCCCGACAGGGCGTAATGAAAAACTGTTTTTT. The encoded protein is CASSPTGRNEKLFF.

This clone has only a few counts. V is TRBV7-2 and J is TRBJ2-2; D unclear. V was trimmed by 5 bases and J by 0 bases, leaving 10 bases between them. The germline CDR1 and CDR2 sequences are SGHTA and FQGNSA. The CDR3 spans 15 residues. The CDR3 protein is CASSPFGPNTGELFF. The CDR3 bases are TGTGCCAGCAGCCCCTTTGGGCCGAACACCGGGGAGCTGTTTTTT.

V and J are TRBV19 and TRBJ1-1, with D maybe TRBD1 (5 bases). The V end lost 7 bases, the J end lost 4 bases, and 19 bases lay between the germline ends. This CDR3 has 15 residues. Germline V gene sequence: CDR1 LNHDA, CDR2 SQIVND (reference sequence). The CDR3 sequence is CASNPGWGQRTEAFF. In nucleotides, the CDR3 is TGTGCCAGTAACCCAGGCTGGGGCCAGCGCACTGAAGCTTTCTTT.

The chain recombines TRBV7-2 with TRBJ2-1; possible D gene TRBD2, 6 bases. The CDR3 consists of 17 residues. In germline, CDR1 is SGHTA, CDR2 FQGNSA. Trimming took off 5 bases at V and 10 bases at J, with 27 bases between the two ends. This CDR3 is CASSLRRETKSPNEQFF. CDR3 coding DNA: TGTGCCAGCAGCCTCAGGAGGGAAACTAAATCCCCCAACGAGCAGTTCTTC.

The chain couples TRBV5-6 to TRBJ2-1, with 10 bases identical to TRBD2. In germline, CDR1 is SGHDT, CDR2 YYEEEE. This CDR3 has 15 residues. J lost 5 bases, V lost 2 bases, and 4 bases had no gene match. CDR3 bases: TGTGCCAGCAGCTTAGGCCTAGCGGGGGACAATGAGCAGTTCTTC. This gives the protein CASSLGLAGDNEQFF. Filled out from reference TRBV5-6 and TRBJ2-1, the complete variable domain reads DAGVTQSPTHLIKTRGQQVTLRCSPKSGHDTVSWYQQALGQGPQFIFQYYEEEERQRGNFPDRFSGHQFPNYSSELNVNALLLGDSALYLCASSLGLAGDNEQFFGPGTRLTVL.

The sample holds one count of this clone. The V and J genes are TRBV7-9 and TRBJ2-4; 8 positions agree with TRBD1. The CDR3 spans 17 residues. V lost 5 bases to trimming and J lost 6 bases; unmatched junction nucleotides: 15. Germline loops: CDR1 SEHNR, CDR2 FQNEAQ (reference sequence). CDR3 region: CASSRNRGRGLGNIQYF. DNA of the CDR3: TGTGCCAGCAGCCGAAACCGGGGCAGGGGGCTCGGAAACATTCAGTACTTC.

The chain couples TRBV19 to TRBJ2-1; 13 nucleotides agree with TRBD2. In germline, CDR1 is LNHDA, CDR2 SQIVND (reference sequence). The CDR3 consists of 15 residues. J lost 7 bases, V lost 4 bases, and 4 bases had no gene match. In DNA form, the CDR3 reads TGTGCCAGTAGTAGGGGACTAGCGGGATTTAATGAGCAGTTCTTC. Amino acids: CASSRGLAGFNEQFF.